Shown below are 10 T cell receptor beta chains from a single sample sequenced in a study of shared clonotypes between healthy human individuals. Method: immunoSEQ multiplex PCR; TCRdb's copy keeps in-frame clones and lacks some. The table has a few million clones, around 90% seen once. Sequenced: naive CD4+ T cells sorted from blood. The subset is: CD45RA+ positively selected. The source is a man younger than 35 in good health.

The CDR3 sequence is CASSRDRGFGETQYF. The CDR3 region has the DNA TGTGCCAGCAGCCGGGACAGGGGTTTCGGGGAGACCCAGTACTTC. The rearrangement uses TRBV7-6 and TRBJ2-5; 10 bases are shared with TRBD1. The ends lost 5 bases at V and 5 bases at J; junction bases unmatched: 8. The CDR3 covers 15 residues. Germline V CDR1 and CDR2: SGHVS, FNYEAQ.

V and J are TRBV7-8 and TRBJ2-3; 8 positions agree with TRBD1. The CDR3 extends over 16 amino acids. Germline V CDR1 and CDR2: SGHVS, FQNEAQ. V lost 1 base and J lost 3; bases outside the gene matches: 6. The DNA for the CDR3 is TGTGCCAGCAGCTTAGAGCCGGACAGGGTGACAGATACGCAGTATTTT. This gives the protein CASSLEPDRVTDTQYF.

This chain uses TRBV6-6 with TRBJ2-6, with D hard to call. Germline V gene lookup returns CDR1 MNHNY and CDR2 SVGAGI (reference sequence). The length of the CDR3 is 12 residues. The CDR3 here is CGSGAGANVLTF. CDR3 coding DNA: TGTGGTTCGGGTGCTGGGGCCAACGTCCTGACTTTC.

This chain uses TRBV4-1 with TRBJ1-5, with D possibly matching TRBD1 (5 bases). CDR3 length: 19 residues. V lost 1 base, J lost 2 bases, and 21 bases lay in between. The germline gives CDR1 MGHRA, CDR2 YSYEKL. CDR3 sequence reads: CASSQGNLRGPVGNQPQHF. CDR3 nucleotide sequence: TGCGCCAGCAGCCAAGGAAACCTCCGGGGCCCGGTCGGCAATCAGCCCCAGCATTTT.

The CDR3 here is CASGRQGPYEQYF. The CDR3, as DNA: TGTGCCAGCGGGAGACAGGGGCCCTACGAGCAGTACTTC. V gene TRBV27 combines with J gene TRBJ2-7; 8 positions agree with TRBD1. The CDR3 spans 13 residues. Germline V gives CDR1 MNHEY, CDR2 SMNVEV (reference sequence). Germline trimming cut 8 bases from V and 2 bases from J; bases unmatched to any gene: 5.

The chain links TRBV5-5 to TRBJ2-1; tentative D call: TRBD1 (6 bases). The CDR3 is 15 residues long. Between the trimmed V and J ends, which lost 1 base and 6 bases, there was a span of 14 bases. The germline V gene has CDR1 SGHKS and CDR2 YYEKEE (reference sequence). CDR3 nucleotides: TGTGCCAGCAGCTTGCTACAGGGAGTCTCCAATGAGCAGTTCTTC. Protein sequence: CASSLLQGVSNEQFF.

The V and J genes are TRBV15 and TRBJ2-3; D uncertain. The germline gives CDR1 LNHNV, CDR2 YYDKDF (reference sequence). The V end was cut by 0 bases, the J end by 2 bases, with 15 bases between. This CDR3 region has 17 residues. CDR3 coding DNA: TGTGCCACCAGCAGAGATCCTAGGCAACTTATCACAGATACGCAGTATTTT. Its protein product is CATSRDPRQLITDTQYF. Full variable domain (remainder filled in from reference TRBV15 and TRBJ2-3): DAMVIQNPRYQVTQFGKPVTLSCSQTLNHNVMYWYQQKSSQAPKLLFHYYDKDFNNEADTPDNFQSRRPNTSFCFLDIRSPGLGDTAMYLCATSRDPRQLITDTQYFGPGTRLTVL.

Note on this clone: One end of the junction fails to match germline, which may point to a read error. CDR3 nucleotide sequence: TGTGCCAGCAGTTTCCTACAGGCTAACGAAAAACTGTTTTTT. Its protein is CASSFLQANEKLFF. This sequence joins TRBV28 and TRBJ1-4, with D possibly matching TRBD1 (5 bases). CDR3 length equals 14 residues. Germline values: CDR1 MDHEN, CDR2 SYDVKM.

The chain carries TRBV5-1 and TRBJ2-7, with TRBD1 matching over 7 bases. This CDR3 has 14 amino acids. With V trimmed by 4 bases and J by 3 bases, 7 bases remained unmatched. Germline V gives CDR1 SGHRS, CDR2 YFSETQ. CDR3 DNA: TGCGCCAGCAGCCTCCAGGGGGAACACTACGAGCAGTACTTC. Its protein product is CASSLQGEHYEQYF.

This clone came up once. The gene calls are TRBV12-5 and TRBJ2-3; TRBD2 agrees at 13 bases. The V gene's germline CDR1 is LGHNT and CDR2 FRNRAP. This CDR3 spans 16 amino acids. After removal of 5 bases from V and 2 bases from J, the junction contained 4 bases not matched to a gene. CDR3 residues: CASGTGLAGATDTQYF. The CDR3 DNA sequence: TGTGCTAGTGGTACCGGACTAGCGGGAGCCACAGATACGCAGTATTTT.